This T cell receptor beta chain was sequenced during a study of T cells in Graves' hyperthyroidism and ophthalmopathy. Newly diagnosed patients aged 18 to 65 had hyperthyroidism of under 2 months' duration. RNA transcripts were the template for amplifying TCR beta CDR3 regions. Primed by the HTBI set, a first-round RT-PCR was run on the TCR CDR3. TCRdb independently ran MiXCR on the multiplex PCR reads; one entry per CDR3 protein. There are some 740,000 distinct CDR3 sequences in the sample; 14% occur only once, and roughly a tenth lies in the top ten. CDR3 length: 15 residues. Per the germline V gene, CDR1 is SGHKS and CDR2 is YYEKEE (reference sequence). Deletions cut 4 bases from V and 3 bases from J, with 16 bases between.

This sequence was found in a woman aged 18-29 years with Graves' hyperthyroidism. The sequencing input was blood. The chain joins TRBV5-5 to TRBJ1-1; no clear D. The CDR3 sequence is CASSRSGFRDTEAFF. CDR3 coding DNA: TGTGCCAGCAGCAGATCCGGCTTCCGTGACACTGAAGCTTTCTTT.